This T cell receptor (beta chain) was identified in a study of cytomegalovirus exposure and HLA in healthy donors. Whole-study results and caveats: The dataset shows that most TCR sequences were rare, while some public TCRs occurred in many donors. Trimming of TCR beta V- and J-genes showed a link, identified in a later analysis, to a missense DCLRE1C variant. A previous analysis found most TCR beta V segments productive roughly 87% or roughly 30% of the time. Cytomegalovirus-associated status was assigned to about 170 TCR beta chains.

Germline V gives CDR1 MNHNS, CDR2 SASEGT. The CDR3 has 13 residues. 60 Vbeta and 13 Jbeta primers were used in PCR. Sequenced by immunoSEQ multiplex PCR; TCRdb stores in-frame clones only, minus some. Of some 110,000 clones in the sample, roughly 80% were seen once. Comments on this clone: Its antigen is not identified.

The chain has TRBV6-1 and TRBJ2-5; 7 bases fit TRBD2. The end of the DNA aligns better with TRBJ2-7, so the J call may be wrong. This TCR was sampled from a man aged 25 to 45 in good health and CMV-seronegative. The sample consisted of PBMCs. CDR3 protein: CASSWTSSYEQYF. The CDR3 coding sequence is TGTGCCAGCAGTTGGACTAGCTCCTACGAGCAGTACTTC.